This T cell receptor (beta chain) was retrieved from a study of shared clonotypes between healthy human individuals. Every donor was a Caucasian adult from Nashville, Tennessee. Unsorted material relied on approximately 90 million PBMCs as the source of genomic DNA. Genomic DNA from each subset was divided evenly over several immunoSEQ plates. Per the original methods: Because ImmunoSEQ provided only junction sequences with no quality scores, the filtering differed. Repertoires were generated with immunoSEQ multiplex PCR, while TCRdb's copy carries only in-frame clones and drops some. D and trimming were read from the DNA, whereas the V and J calls and clone size are those reported in that table. Of 400,000 to 600,000 clones listed, 60% to 80% were seen once; the top ten hold around 13%. This CDR3 region has 16 residues. The germline V gene has CDR1 SGHAT and CDR2 FQNNGV. Trimming took 3 bases from V and 2 from J; bases not matched to a gene: 4.

This chain joins TRBV11-2 and TRBJ2-2, with 9 bases that match TRBD2. Material: PBMCs. This TCR was recovered from a woman aged 35 to 49 in good health. Some clones in this sample may be carry-over from other donors' samples. The CDR3 loop is CASSLVSGSNTGELFF. The CDR3 region has the DNA TGTGCCAGCAGCTTGGTTAGCGGGAGTAACACCGGGGAGCTGTTTTTT.